These T cell receptor beta chains were read from a single sample in a study of glioma-infiltrating T cells. One entry per CDR3 protein, called by TCRdb with MiXCR from the multiplex PCR reads. This repertoire shows roughly 190,000 distinct CDR3 sequences, approximately 30% found once; its top ten account for 20%. Sequencing used glioma tissue, nonneoplastic brain tissue, or PBMCs (not recorded which). The receptors here all came from a human donor with low-grade glioma or glioblastoma, undergoing nonglioma brain surgery, or in good health (not recorded which). CDR3s include the opening cysteine and the closing phenylalanine or tryptophan. D genes are given only for firm matches. For some rows the clone size is stated as once, few or many, or as a class when expanded; others skip it.

len	v_gene	abundance	d_gene	j_gene	CDR3aa	CDR3nt
16	TRBV5-4	NA	TRBD1	TRBJ1-4	CASSQKRTGDNEKLFF	TGTGCCAGCAGCCAGAAAAGAACAGGGGATAATGAAAAACTGTTTTTT
15	TRBV7-2	once	NA	TRBJ2-5	CASSSPGTGFRTQYF	TGTGCCAGCAGCTCCCCCGGGACCGGGTTTAGAACCCAGTACTTC
14	TRBV20-1	NA	TRBD1	TRBJ2-2	CSARDGTVTGELFF	TGCAGTGCACGTGACGGGACAGTCACCGGGGAGCTGTTTTTT
14	TRBV18	NA	NA	TRBJ2-5	CASSPPRSGETQYF	TGTGCCAGCTCACCACCGAGAAGCGGGGAGACCCAGTACTTC
15	TRBV4-1	few	NA	TRBJ2-4	CASSQVVLAKNIQYF	TGCGCCAGCAGCCAAGTTGTACTAGCCAAAAACATTCAGTACTTC
14	TRBV19	NA	TRBD1	TRBJ2-1	CASKPGQGYNEQFF	TGTGCCAGTAAACCGGGACAGGGCTACAATGAGCAGTTCTTC
15	TRBV7-3	NA	NA	TRBJ2-1	CASSLTGSSYNEQLF	TGTGCCAGCAGCTTAACCGGGAGCTCCTACAATGAGCAGCTCTTC
13	TRBV4-1	NA	NA	TRBJ2-5	CASSQGGEQTQYF	TGCGCCAGCAGCCAAGGAGGAGAGCAGACCCAGTACTTC
14	TRBV30	few	NA	TRBJ1-2	CAWSLKEKVYGYTF	TGTGCCTGGAGCCTGAAGGAGAAGGTCTATGGCTACACCTTC
16	TRBV6-1	many	TRBD2	TRBJ2-7	CASRKPGLAGNYEQYF	TGTGCCAGCAGGAAGCCGGGACTAGCGGGGAACTACGAGCAGTACTTC
13	TRBV2	many	NA	TRBJ2-1	CASSGGPYNEQFF	TGTGCCAGCAGCGGGGGACCATACAATGAGCAGTTCTTC
17	TRBV20-1	many	TRBD2	TRBJ2-2	CSARRATSGTHTGELFF	TGCAGTGCTAGAAGGGCAACTAGCGGGACTCACACCGGGGAGCTGTTTTTT
13	TRBV7-3	many	NA	TRBJ2-7	CASSLTPGDEQYF	TGTGCCAGCAGCTTAACGCCAGGGGACGAGCAGTACTTC
11	TRBV20-1	many	NA	TRBJ2-7	CSATGAYEQYF	TGCAGTGCGACCGGGGCCTACGAGCAGTACTTC
8	TRBV27	many	NA	TRBJ2-1	CASNEQFF	TGTGCCAGCAATGAGCAGTTCTTC
14	TRBV7-2	many	NA	TRBJ2-3	CASSRNERADTQYF	TGTGCCAGCAGCCGTAATGAGAGGGCAGATACGCAGTATTTT
15	TRBV2	many	TRBD2	TRBJ2-1	CASSGRTSGYNEQFF	TGTGCCAGCAGTGGAAGGACTAGCGGCTACAATGAGCAGTTCTTC
14	TRBV28	NA	TRBD1	TRBJ1-2	CASRSGQVAYGYTF	TGTGCCAGCAGATCAGGACAGGTCGCGTATGGCTACACCTTC
15	TRBV29-1	NA	NA	TRBJ1-6	CSVGPRRRPLIPLHF	TGCAGCGTGGGACCCCGCCGCAGGCCCCTCATACCCCTCCACTTT
16	TRBV5-4	many	TRBD1	TRBJ1-2	CASSPSEGTGYYGYTF	TGTGCCAGCAGCCCCTCTGAAGGGACAGGGTACTATGGCTACACCTTC
16	TRBV6-1	many	TRBD1	TRBJ2-5	CASSKGTGAYQETQYF	TGTGCCAGCAGTAAAGGGACAGGGGCTTACCAAGAGACCCAGTACTTC
13	TRBV29-1	NA	NA	TRBJ2-3	CSVSRGNTYTQYF	TGCAGCGTTAGCAGAGGAAACACATATACGCAGTATTTT
14	TRBV24-1	many	NA	TRBJ1-1	CATSDSLMNTEAFF	TGTGCCACCAGTGATAGCCTCATGAACACTGAAGCTTTCTTT
13	TRBV20-1	many	NA	TRBJ2-3	CSFRDPNTDTQYF	TGCAGTTTTAGAGACCCGAACACAGATACGCAGTATTTT
16	TRBV27	NA	TRBD2	TRBJ2-1	CASRTLLAGRYNEQFF	TGTGCCAGCAGAACACTACTAGCGGGACGATACAATGAGCAGTTCTTC
17	TRBV2	NA	NA	TRBJ2-4	CASSELEGGRAKNIQYF	TGTGCCAGCAGCGAACTAGAGGGAGGACGAGCCAAAAACATTCAGTACTTC
15	TRBV9	NA	TRBD1	TRBJ2-5	CASSVARGRGETQYF	TGTGCCAGCAGCGTAGCTAGGGGGCGCGGAGAGACCCAGTACTTC
14	TRBV3-1	few	TRBD2	TRBJ2-5	CASRGAGGKETQYF	TGTGCCAGCAGGGGAGCGGGAGGAAAAGAGACCCAGTACTTC
16	TRBV15	many	TRBD1	TRBJ2-3	CATSRERTGGTDTQYF	TGTGCCACCAGCAGAGAAAGGACAGGGGGGACGGATACGCAGTATTTT
15	TRBV29-1	few	TRBD2	TRBJ2-2	CSVVGLAGGTGELFF	TGCAGCGTTGTGGGACTAGCGGGAGGCACCGGGGAGCTGTTTTTT
14	TRBV6-1	many	TRBD1	TRBJ2-7	CASTLTGAFYEQYF	TGTGCCAGCACCCTGACAGGGGCGTTCTACGAGCAGTACTTC
14	TRBV2	many	TRBD1	TRBJ1-2	CASTWDRANYGYTF	TGTGCCAGCACCTGGGACAGGGCCAACTATGGCTACACCTTC
13	TRBV20-1	many	NA	TRBJ2-7	CSASHRDRYEQYF	TGCAGTGCTAGCCACAGGGATCGCTACGAGCAGTACTTC
15	TRBV19	few	NA	TRBJ2-7	CASSTHRDLLYEQYF	TGTGCCAGTAGTACACACCGGGACCTCCTCTACGAGCAGTACTTC
12	TRBV6-1	many	TRBD1	TRBJ2-7	CASTDRVYEQYF	TGTGCCAGCACCGACAGGGTCTACGAGCAGTACTTC
15	TRBV27	NA	NA	TRBJ2-7	CASSGLDFVFYEQYF	TGTGCCAGCAGTGGACTTGATTTCGTTTTTTACGAGCAGTACTTC
12	TRBV28	many	NA	TRBJ2-7	CASSSYVGEQYF	TGTGCCAGCAGTTCGTACGTGGGCGAGCAGTACTTC
15	TRBV3-1	few	NA	TRBJ2-7	CASSPRGAGDYEQYF	TGTGCCAGCAGTCCCAGGGGTGCAGGAGACTACGAGCAGTACTTC
20	TRBV27	NA	NA	TRBJ2-7	CASSSSVGTHPESDLYEQYF	TGTGCCAGCAGTTCCTCCGTTGGCACACACCCAGAGTCTGACCTCTACGAGCAGTACTTC
13	TRBV5-1	NA	NA	TRBJ2-7	CASSTLGSYEQYF	TGCGCCAGCAGCACCTTAGGGTCCTACGAGCAGTACTTC
13	TRBV12-3/TRBV12-4	many	NA	TRBJ1-1	CASNLLDGTEAFF	TGTGCCAGCAACTTACTCGACGGCACTGAAGCTTTCTTT
13	TRBV4-1	many	NA	TRBJ1-5	CASSQAPNQPQHF	TGCGCCAGCAGCCAAGCTCCGAATCAGCCCCAGCATTTT
12	TRBV20-1	many	NA	TRBJ2-7	CSARGTIYEQYF	TGCAGTGCTAGAGGTACTATCTACGAGCAGTACTTC
16	TRBV5-6	NA	NA	TRBJ2-1	CASSLGAASSYNEQFF	TGTGCCAGCAGCTTGGGAGCGGCAAGCTCCTACAATGAGCAGTTCTTC
12	TRBV14	many	NA	TRBJ1-1	CASSLPYTEAFF	TGTGCCAGCAGCTTACCCTACACTGAAGCTTTCTTT
17	TRBV4-1	NA	TRBD2	TRBJ2-1	CASSQDRGLAGRNEQFF	TGCGCCAGCAGCCAAGATAGGGGACTAGCGGGAAGGAATGAGCAGTTCTTC
13	TRBV6-1	many	NA	TRBJ1-2	CASSSGAHYGYTF	TGTGCCAGCAGCTCAGGGGCCCACTATGGCTACACCTTC
16	TRBV4-2	few	TRBD1	TRBJ1-2	CASSQTPTGSGWGYTF	TGTGCCAGCAGCCAAACTCCGACAGGGTCCGGGTGGGGCTACACCTTC
12	TRBV5-1	few	NA	TRBJ2-1	CASSRDLNEQFF	TGCGCCAGCAGCAGGGACCTCAATGAGCAGTTCTTC
13	TRBV11-1	NA	NA	TRBJ2-5	CASARAGQETQYF	TGTGCCAGCGCTCGGGCCGGCCAAGAGACCCAGTACTTC
14	TRBV29-1	NA	NA	TRBJ2-3	CSVTGAASADTQYF	TGCAGCGTCACTGGGGCAGCTAGCGCAGATACGCAGTATTTT
17	TRBV12-3/TRBV12-4	many	TRBD1	TRBJ1-5	CASSLAATGGSNQPQHF	TGTGCCAGCAGTTTAGCAGCGACAGGGGGTTCCAATCAGCCCCAGCATTTT
15	TRBV11-2	NA	TRBD2	TRBJ2-7	CASSRLAGGSYEQYF	TGTGCCAGCAGCCGACTAGCGGGAGGATCCTACGAGCAGTACTTC
15	TRBV5-8	many	TRBD1	TRBJ1-2	CASSFGQGPNYGYTF	TGTGCCAGCAGCTTCGGACAGGGTCCAAACTATGGCTACACCTTC
15	TRBV5-1	NA	TRBD1	TRBJ2-7	CASSTGQGSPYEQYF	TGCGCCAGCAGCACCGGACAGGGGAGTCCCTACGAGCAGTACTTC
12	TRBV7-2	NA	NA	TRBJ2-5	CASSLNKETKYF	TGTGCCAGCAGCTTAAATAAGGAGACCAAGTACTTC
14	TRBV20-1	many	TRBD1	TRBJ1-5	CSASQGRGHQPQHF	TGCAGTGCTAGTCAGGGCAGGGGGCATCAGCCCCAGCATTTT
16	TRBV7-2	many	TRBD1	TRBJ2-5	CASSATTDRGLETQYF	TGTGCCAGCAGCGCTACAACGGACAGGGGATTGGAGACCCAGTACTTC
13	TRBV18	many	NA	TRBJ2-7	CASSPDTGYEQYF	TGTGCCAGCTCACCAGACACCGGCTACGAGCAGTACTTC
17	TRBV20-1	many	NA	TRBJ1-5	CSASRGRVVKEDQPQHF	TGCAGTGCTAGTCGAGGCAGGGTAGTAAAGGAGGATCAGCCCCAGCATTTT